These 9 T cell receptor beta chains originate from one sample sequenced in a study of breast tumors, draining lymph nodes, adjacent tissues. TCRdb used MiXCR to reprocess the multiplex PCR reads, holding one entry per CDR3 protein. The sample holds over 20,000 distinct CDR3 sequences, 32% seen once. The sample was breast tumor tissue. All receptors come from a female donor with breast cancer. Some clones in this sample may be carry-over from other donors' samples.

This clonotype has a count of ten or more. The chain joins TRBV4-1 to TRBJ1-2; D is unresolved. The CDR3 contains 14 residues. Germline assignment: CDR1 MGHRA and CDR2 YSYEKL. The V end was cut by 1 base, the J end by 4 bases, with 10 bases between. CDR3 coding DNA: TGCGCCAGCAGCCAAGGGGAGGGTCTCTATGGCTACACCTTC. Translation gives CASSQGEGLYGYTF.

Regarding this clonotype: With a much larger clone just one base away, this may be a read error. The gene calls are TRBV28 and TRBJ2-7; 9 bases are a match to TRBD2. V lost 11 bases to trimming and J lost 2 bases; unmatched junction nucleotides: 13. Germline-derived CDR1 and CDR2 are MDHEN and SYDVKM. This CDR3 is 15 amino acids long. The CDR3 sequence: CACTQLAGTPYEQYF. DNA of the CDR3: TGTGCCTGCACCCAACTAGCGGGTACACCCTACGAGCAGTACTTC. Together with reference TRBV28 and TRBJ2-7, the CDR3 gives the full variable domain: DVKVTQSSRYLVKRTGEKVFLECVQDMDHENMFWYRQDPGLGLRLIYFSYDVKMKEKGDIPEGYSVSREKKERFSLILESASTNQTSMYLCACTQLAGTPYEQYFGPGTRLTVT.

The rearrangement joins TRBV5-1 to TRBJ2-7; a possible D gene is TRBD2 (5 bases). V lost 4 bases and J lost 0, with 17 bases in between. CDR1 and CDR2 (germline): SGHRS, YFSETQ. This CDR3 comprises 16 residues. The CDR3 DNA reads TGCGCCAGCAGCCTGGAGGCTGGCACTTCCTCCTACGAGCAGTACTTC. It yields the protein CASSLEAGTSSYEQYF. Combining the CDR3 with reference TRBV5-1 and TRBJ2-7 gives the whole variable domain KAGVTQTPRYLIKTRGQQVTLSCSPISGHRSVSWYQQTPGQGLQFLFEYFSETQRNKGNFPGRFSGRQFSNSRSEMNVSTLELGDSALYLCASSLEAGTSSYEQYFGPGTRLTVT.

This clonotype came up many times. The chain recombines TRBV20-1 with TRBJ2-7; TRBD2 might be the D (6 bases). The length of the CDR3 is 13 residues. Germline V CDR1 and CDR2: DFQATT, SNEGSKA (reference sequence). The V end was cut by 6 bases, the J end by 4 bases, with 16 bases between. The CDR3: CSAHGSGMYEQYF. The CDR3 coding sequence is TGCAGTGCCCATGGTAGCGGAATGTACGAGCAGTACTTC.

In its sample, this clonotype was seen many times. The chain carries TRBV6-2 or TRBV6-3 and TRBJ2-3; D gene unclear. Per germline, CDR1 MNHEY and CDR2 SVGEGT. CDR3 size: 14 residues. The V and J ends lost 3 bases and 2 bases respectively, with 9 bases between them. The CDR3: CASSYIGPTDTQYF. CDR3 bases: TGTGCCAGCAGTTATATAGGACCCACAGATACGCAGTATTTT.

This clonotype appeared many times. The chain joins TRBV20-1 to TRBJ2-7; possibly TRBD1 or TRBD2 for D (5 bases each). Trimming removed 4 bases from V and 0 bases from J, with 13 bases in between. The CDR3 loop spans 14 amino acids. CDR1 and CDR2 from the germline V gene are DFQATT and SNEGSKA (reference sequence). CDR3 DNA: TGCAGTGCTATGAAAGGGACGAACTCCTACGAGCAGTACTTC. Amino acid sequence: CSAMKGTNSYEQYF.

The CDR3 loop is CASSVGGQNTEAFF. The CDR3 bases are TGTGCCAGCAGTGTGGGGGGGCAGAACACTGAAGCTTTCTTT. The genes are TRBV2 and TRBJ1-1, with D perhaps TRBD1 (6 bases). V lost 4 bases to trimming and J lost 1 base, with 10 bases between them. The germline CDR1 and CDR2 sequences are SNHLY and FYNNEI. This CDR3 is built from 14 residues.

This clonotype was seen ten or more times. The chain combines TRBV6-1 with TRBJ2-3, with no clear D. Germline V gene data show CDR1 as MNHNS and CDR2 as SASEGT. This CDR3 comprises 15 residues. V gave up 7 bases and J gave up 0 bases, with 14 bases separating them. DNA of the CDR3: TGTGCCAGCAAAGTTGAACGGATTAGCACAGATACGCAGTATTTT. This sequence encodes CASKVERISTDTQYF.

In this sample, this clonotype turned up many times. The chain couples TRBV5-6 to TRBJ2-2; 7 bases match TRBD1. V dropped 3 bases and J dropped 1; count of bases not matched to a gene: 6. The CDR3 consists of 16 residues. Germline V CDR1 and CDR2: SGHDT, YYEEEE. The CDR3 sequence: CASSSGTAWNTGELFF. CDR3 DNA sequence: TGTGCCAGCAGCTCTGGGACAGCCTGGAACACCGGGGAGCTGTTTTTT.